One and the same sample provided the 30 T cell receptor beta chains below, sequenced in a study of T cells in Graves' hyperthyroidism and ophthalmopathy. Amplification targeted TCR beta CDR3 regions from RNA transcripts. In the first-round RT-PCR of the TCR CDR3, the HTBI primer set was used. TCRdb processed the multiplex PCR reads anew with MiXCR; each CDR3 protein has one entry. Of about 840,000 distinct CDR3 sequences in the sample, more than 30% were seen once. The sample was blood. The receptors were sampled from a man aged 18 to 35 with Graves' hyperthyroidism.

This clonotype was counted at least ten times. The chain uses TRBV15 and TRBJ2-5; the D call may be TRBD1 or TRBD2 (7 bases each). Per the germline V gene, CDR1 is LNHNV and CDR2 is YYDKDF (reference sequence). V was clipped by 1 base and J by 4 bases, with 13 bases between them. The CDR3 is made up of 15 amino acids. This CDR3 is CATSRGRGGRETQYF. In DNA form, the CDR3 reads TGTGCCACCAGCAGAGGCAGGGGGGGGAGAGAGACCCAGTACTTC.

This clonotype was recorded a few times. This chain uses TRBV9 with TRBJ2-2, with unresolved D. This CDR3 region has 17 residues. Trimming removed 0 bases from V and 0 bases from J, with 12 bases in between. The germline V gene encodes CDR1 SGDLS and CDR2 YYNGEE. CDR3 protein: CASSVGRVASNTGELFF. CDR3 in DNA: TGTGCCAGCAGCGTAGGCCGGGTGGCATCGAACACCGGGGAGCTGTTTTTT.

This clonotype was observed at least ten times. The chain combines TRBV29-1 with TRBJ1-1; TRBD1 agrees at 8 bases. This CDR3 has 13 residues. Germline values: CDR1 SQVTM, CDR2 ANQGSEA. V lost 6 bases to trimming and J lost 3 bases; unmatched junction nucleotides: 6. The DNA of the CDR3 is TGCAGCGTACCATACAGGGGGGACACTGAAGCTTTCTTT. It yields the protein CSVPYRGDTEAFF.

Worth noting for this clonotype: The germline gene is not matched at one end of the junction; a read error may be the cause. J is TRBJ2-6 and V is TRBV29-1; 8 nucleotides agree with TRBD1. CDR3 size: 12 residues. Looked up from germline, CDR1 is SQVTM and CDR2 is ANQGSEA. CDR3 protein: CSAETGGNVLTF. The CDR3 coding sequence is TGCAGCGCCGAAACAGGGGGCAACGTCCTGACTTTC.

This clonotype has at least ten counts. This rearrangement joins TRBV7-9 to TRBJ1-2; no firm D call. CDR3 size: 14 residues. V was cut by 5 bases and J by 4 bases, with 14 bases left in between. Germline loops: CDR1 SEHNR, CDR2 FQNEAQ (reference sequence). CDR3 loop: CASSRRFGPYGYTF. CDR3 coding DNA: TGTGCCAGCAGCCGACGGTTCGGGCCCTATGGCTACACCTTC. Using reference TRBV7-9 and TRBJ1-2 for the parts outside the CDR3, the full variable domain is DTGVSQNPRHKITKRGQNVTFRCDPISEHNRLYWYRQTLGQGPEFLTYFQNEAQLEKSRLLSDRFSAERPKGSFSTLEIQRTEQGDSAMYLCASSRRFGPYGYTFGSGTRLTVV.

The chain has TRBV5-8 and TRBJ2-7; D is ambiguous. CDR1 and CDR2 from the germline V gene are SGHTS and YDEGEE. Between the trimmed V and J ends, which lost 3 bases and 6 bases, there was a span of 7 bases. The CDR3 has 11 amino acids. The DNA of the CDR3 is TGTGCCAGCAGCTACTACTCCGAGCAGTACTTC. Translating gives CASSYYSEQYF.

In the case of this clonotype: At one end, the junction sequence differs from germline, possibly due to a read error. This rearrangement joins TRBV7-2 to TRBJ2-5; maybe TRBD1 (6 bases). This CDR3 spans 15 amino acids. The germline CDR1 and CDR2 sequences are SGHTA and FQGNSA. CDR3 residues: CASSQDTLQGETQYF. The CDR3 DNA reads as TGCGCCAGCAGCCAAGATACGCTCCAGGGGGAGACCCAGTACTTC. Filled out from reference TRBV7-2 and TRBJ2-5, the complete variable domain reads GAGVSQSPSNKVTEKGKDVELRCDPISGHTALYWYRQSLGQGLEFLIYFQGNSAPDKSGLPSDRFSAERTGGSVSTLTIQRTQQEDSAVYLCASSQDTLQGETQYFGPGTRLLVL.

Worth noting for this clonotype: A much larger clone is a single base away; this may be a read error. The genes are TRBV2 and TRBJ1-1, with unresolved D. The CDR3 spans 12 residues. Per the germline V gene, CDR1 is SNHLY and CDR2 is FYNNEI. The CDR3 DNA reads TGTGCCGGCAGAGCCGAAAGGGCTGAAGCTTTCTTT. As protein: CAGRAERAEAFF.

This clonotype was found many times. The chain has TRBV12-3 or TRBV12-4 and TRBJ2-2; D is unclear. V dropped 7 bases and J dropped 1 base, with 10 bases sitting between them. The CDR3 extends over 14 amino acids. The CDR3 here is CASKGQRNTGELFF. CDR3 in DNA: TGTGCCAGCAAGGGTCAGAGGAACACCGGGGAGCTGTTTTTT.

At least ten counts were recorded for this clonotype. Germline and junction disagree at one end, which may indicate a read error. The chain carries TRBV20-1 and TRBJ1-2; the D is unclear. Germline-derived CDR1 and CDR2 are DFQATT and SNEGSKA (reference sequence). The CDR3 length is 12 residues. The CDR3 coding sequence is TGCAGTGCTAGGGTGGAGACCTATGACTACACCTTC. It encodes CSARVETYDYTF.

The V and J genes are TRBV25-1 and TRBJ1-6; 7 nucleotides align to TRBD1. CDR1 is MGHDK and CDR2 is SYGVNS in the germline V gene. V dropped 10 bases and J dropped 7; count of bases not matched to a gene: 4. The CDR3 is 12 amino acids. The CDR3 DNA follows: TGTGCCACCCAACAGGGGAATTCACCCCTCCACTTT. Protein sequence: CATQQGNSPLHF.

The chain is built from TRBV20-1 and TRBJ1-5; D gene ambiguous. Germline CDR1 and CDR2: DFQATT and SNEGSKA (reference sequence). V gave up 3 bases and J gave up 5 bases, with 14 bases separating them. The CDR3 contains 14 residues. The CDR3 DNA is TGCAGTGCTAGGTCGGGAGGCGGGTATCAGCCCCAGCATTTT. Translation gives CSARSGGGYQPQHF.

Concerning this clonotype itself: At one of its ends the junction is not consistent with the germline gene, which may arise from a read error. J is TRBJ2-2 and V is TRBV24-1, with D tentatively TRBD1 or TRBD2 (5 bases each). The CDR3 length is 14 residues. CDR1 is KGHDR, CDR2 SFDVKD, per germline. The DNA of the CDR3 is TGTGCTACCCGTGGAGGCGAGGACACCGGGGAGCTGCTTTTT. It is translated as CATRGGEDTGELLF.

This clonotype was seen many times. This chain connects TRBV29-1 to TRBJ2-7, with D hard to call. The V end was cut by 5 bases, the J end by 5 bases, with 22 bases between. The CDR3 sequence is 15 residues long. Per germline, CDR1 SQVTM and CDR2 ANQGSEA. CDR3 in DNA: TGCAGCGTTACTAACGGACCAAGTCCACTCCACGAGCAGTACTTC. This codes for CSVTNGPSPLHEQYF.

This sequence joins TRBV29-1 and TRBJ2-2; TRBD2 matches 10 bases. The germline gives CDR1 SQVTM, CDR2 ANQGSEA. The CDR3 sequence is 15 residues long. Trimming at V came to 8 bases and at J to 4 bases, leaving 10 bases not matched to a gene. The CDR3 loop is CSQDLGTSVTGELFF. The DNA of the CDR3 is TGCAGCCAAGACTTGGGGACTAGCGTCACCGGGGAGCTGTTTTTT.

This clonotype was detected ten times or more. J is TRBJ1-2 and V is TRBV29-1, with unresolved D. This CDR3 has 13 amino acids. Germline CDR1 SQVTM, CDR2 ANQGSEA. V gave up 7 bases and J gave up 0 bases, with 12 bases separating them. CDR3 sequence: CSAGGSPNYGYTF. CDR3 nucleotide sequence: TGCAGCGCCGGTGGCAGCCCTAACTATGGCTACACCTTC.

This chain joins TRBV15 and TRBJ2-2, with 12 positions matching TRBD2. From germline, CDR1 is LNHNV and CDR2 YYDKDF (reference sequence). The CDR3 is made up of 16 amino acids. V trimming: 5 bases; J trimming: 5 bases; junction bases outside the gene matches: 6. Here the CDR3 reads CATSSRLAGETGELFF. In nucleotides, the CDR3 is TGTGCCACCAGCTCACGACTAGCGGGAGAAACCGGGGAGCTGTTTTTT.

This clonotype was seen ten or more times. The chain carries TRBV7-9 and TRBJ1-4; D gene uncertain. CDR3 size: 14 residues. V gave up 5 bases and J gave up 8 bases, with 15 bases separating them. Germline CDR1 and CDR2: SEHNR and FQNEAQ (reference sequence). The CDR3 bases are TGTGCCAGCAGCCTCCATGGACGCGACGAAAAACTGTTTTTT. Translating gives CASSLHGRDEKLFF. Supplemented by reference TRBV7-9 and TRBJ1-4, the full variable domain reads DTGVSQNPRHKITKRGQNVTFRCDPISEHNRLYWYRQTLGQGPEFLTYFQNEAQLEKSRLLSDRFSAERPKGSFSTLEIQRTEQGDSAMYLCASSLHGRDEKLFFGSGTQLSVL.

The chain employs TRBV29-1 and TRBJ1-2; 10 nucleotides line up with TRBD1. V shed 1 base and J 7 bases; nucleotides not matched to a gene: 3. Germline V gene data show CDR1 as SQVTM and CDR2 as ANQGSEA. This CDR3 has 13 amino acids. The CDR3 sequence is CSVEGTGGSGYTF. The CDR3 DNA follows: TGCAGCGTTGAAGGGACAGGGGGTAGTGGCTACACCTTC.

The rearrangement uses TRBV5-1 and TRBJ1-2; no reliable D call. The V and J ends lost 0 bases and 0 bases respectively, with 12 bases between them. Germline CDR1 is SGHRS and CDR2 is YFSETQ. This CDR3 comprises 16 residues. CDR3 bases: TGCGCCAGCAGCTTGGCCCCAGGAGCCCCTAACTATGGCTACACCTTC. It yields the protein CASSLAPGAPNYGYTF.

J is TRBJ1-5 and V is TRBV7-2; D remains ambiguous. Trimming stripped 6 bases from V and 7 bases from J, with 22 bases between. Germline V gene data show CDR1 as SGHTA and CDR2 as FQGNSA. The CDR3 sequence is 16 residues long. The CDR3 DNA reads TGTGCCAGCAGGAGAGGGCAGGCGGTGTCGAGACAGCCCCAGCATTTT. Translated: CASRRGQAVSRQPQHF.

The genes are TRBV2 and TRBJ1-5, with 8 bases matching TRBD1. V shed 1 base and J 8 bases; nucleotides not matched to a gene: 10. The CDR3 runs to 16 residues. Germline V lookup: CDR1 SNHLY, CDR2 FYNNEI. The CDR3 reads CASSEGLGQGGKPQHF. The CDR3, as DNA: TGTGCCAGCAGTGAAGGGTTAGGACAGGGAGGAAAGCCCCAGCATTTT. Complete variable domain (other parts from reference TRBV2 and TRBJ1-5): EPEVTQTPSHQVTQMGQEVILRCVPISNHLYFYWYRQILGQKVEFLVSFYNNEISEKSEIFDDQFSVERPDGSNFTLKIRSTKLEDSAMYFCASSEGLGQGGKPQHFGDGTRLSIL.

This clonotype has only a few counts. V gene TRBV2 combines with J gene TRBJ1-1; tentatively, D is TRBD1 (5 bases). CDR3 length: 13 residues. V lost 8 bases to trimming and J lost 4 bases, with 14 bases between them. Germline loops: CDR1 SNHLY, CDR2 FYNNEI. The CDR3 DNA follows: TGTGCCAGCCGTGGGGGGGGGACCACTGAAGCTTTCTTT. It specifies CASRGGGTTEAFF.

The rearrangement links TRBV7-9 to TRBJ1-1; tentatively, D is TRBD1 (6 bases). The germline V gene encodes CDR1 SEHNR and CDR2 FQNEAQ (reference sequence). V shed 6 bases and J shed 6 bases, with 14 bases lying between them. The CDR3 length is 13 residues. The CDR3 region has the DNA TGTGCCAGCAGTTACTTGGGGGCTGCTGAAGCTTTCTTT. It encodes CASSYLGAAEAFF.

This clonotype was picked up a small number of times. Written as DNA, the CDR3 is TGCAGTGCTAGAGATCCGGGACAGGCCTCCTACGAGCAGTACTTC. Translated: CSARDPGQASYEQYF. The chain has TRBV20-1 and TRBJ2-7; 8 bases agree with TRBD1. The CDR3 has 15 amino acids. Germline V gene lookup returns CDR1 DFQATT and CDR2 SNEGSKA (reference sequence). The V gene end was trimmed by 0 bases and the J gene end by 0 bases; junction bases not matched to a gene: 4.

The V gene is TRBV7-9, the J gene TRBJ2-5; 7 positions agree with TRBD2. Germline V CDR1 and CDR2: SEHNR, FQNEAQ (reference sequence). The CDR3 consists of 16 residues. The trim removed 6 bases at V and 2 bases at J, leaving 12 bases unmatched. The CDR3: CASRTSELTSQETQYF. The CDR3 DNA follows: TGTGCCAGCAGAACTAGCGAGCTCACCAGTCAAGAGACCCAGTACTTC.

This clonotype has a count of ten or more. J is TRBJ2-7 and V is TRBV10-3; D not resolved. The CDR3 totals 13 residues. Germline CDR1 reads ENHRY; CDR2 reads SYGVKD. V lost 0 bases and J lost 5, with 8 bases in between. In DNA form, the CDR3 reads TGTGCCATCAGTGAGTCGATACTGAACGAGCAGTACTTC. Translation: CAISESILNEQYF.

This rearrangement joins TRBV29-1 to TRBJ1-2, with TRBD1 identical over 9 bases. After removal of 7 bases from V and 8 bases from J, the junction contained 8 bases not matched to a gene. The germline V gene encodes CDR1 SQVTM and CDR2 ANQGSEA. The CDR3 consists of 12 residues. CDR3 sequence (DNA): TGCAGCGGGGCCGGGACAGGGCTAGGCTACACCTTC. The encoded protein is CSGAGTGLGYTF.

This clonotype was picked up many times. The V gene is TRBV7-8, the J gene TRBJ1-2; D may be TRBD1 (6 bases). In germline, CDR1 is SGHVS, CDR2 FQNEAQ. V was cut by 0 bases and J by 8 bases, with 13 bases left in between. CDR3 length: 14 amino acids. In nucleotides, the CDR3 is TGTGCCAGCAGCTTAGCTCCAGGGGAGGGGGGCTACACCTTC. It translates to CASSLAPGEGGYTF.

This clonotype showed up many times. The gene calls are TRBV29-1 and TRBJ1-4; TRBD1 matches 7 bases. CDR1 SQVTM and CDR2 ANQGSEA come from the germline V gene. V lost 6 bases to trimming and J lost 8 bases; unmatched junction nucleotides: 6. The CDR3 extends over 12 amino acids. DNA of the CDR3: TGCAGCGTCCTTGACAGGGCGGAAAAACTGTTTTTT. Amino acid sequence: CSVLDRAEKLFF.